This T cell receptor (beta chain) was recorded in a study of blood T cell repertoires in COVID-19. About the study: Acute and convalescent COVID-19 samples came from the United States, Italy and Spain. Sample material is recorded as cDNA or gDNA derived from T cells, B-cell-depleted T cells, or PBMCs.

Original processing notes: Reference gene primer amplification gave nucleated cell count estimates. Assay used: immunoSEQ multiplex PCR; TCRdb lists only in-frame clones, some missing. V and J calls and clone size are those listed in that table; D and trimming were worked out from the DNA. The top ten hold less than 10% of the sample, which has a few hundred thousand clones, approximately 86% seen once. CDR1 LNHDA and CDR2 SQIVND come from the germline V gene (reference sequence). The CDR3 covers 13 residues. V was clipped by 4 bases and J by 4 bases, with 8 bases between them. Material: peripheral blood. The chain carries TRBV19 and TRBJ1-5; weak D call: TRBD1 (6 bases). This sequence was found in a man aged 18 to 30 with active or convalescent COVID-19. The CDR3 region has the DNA TGTGCCAGTAGTAACAGGGTAAATCAGCCCCAGCATTTT. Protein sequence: CASSNRVNQPQHF. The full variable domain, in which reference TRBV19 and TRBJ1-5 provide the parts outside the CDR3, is DGGITQSPKYLFRKEGQNVTLSCEQNLNHDAMYWYRQDPGQGLRLIYYSQIVNDFQKGDIAEGYSVSREKKESFPLTVTSAQKNPTAFYLCASSNRVNQPQHFGDGTRLSIL.